Each of the 21 T cell receptor beta chains below was sequenced from the same sample in a study of cytomegalovirus exposure and HLA in healthy donors. The primer mix had 60 Vbeta and 13 Jbeta primers. Only in-frame clones appear in the TCRdb table, and some are missing; sequencing was by immunoSEQ multiplex PCR. The table shows approximately 100,000 clones, with approximately 80% occurring only once. The specimen was PBMCs. These receptors all come from a female donor in good health and CMV-seropositive.

This sequence joins TRBV7-2 and TRBJ2-5; TRBD1 is a possible D gene (5 bases). Looked up from germline, CDR1 is SGHTA and CDR2 is FQGNSA. The CDR3 totals 14 residues. Trimming cost V 1 base and J 8 bases, with 14 bases left between them. CDR3 nucleotide sequence: TGTGCCAGCAGCTTAGTCCCCCAGGGAAAAACCCAGTACTTC. Protein sequence: CASSLVPQGKTQYF.

V is TRBV6-5 and J is TRBJ2-7, with TRBD2 as a possible D gene (6 bases). The CDR3 spans 16 residues. Germline V gene lookup returns CDR1 MNHEY and CDR2 SVGAGI. Between the trimmed V and J ends, which lost 4 bases and 7 bases, there was a span of 23 bases. CDR3 nucleotide sequence: TGTGCCAGCAGTTGGGGCGGGGTGTGGGAGGAGCGGGAGCAGTACTTC. Amino acids: CASSWGGVWEEREQYF.

This rearrangement joins TRBV5-1 to TRBJ2-5, with 10 bases matching TRBD1. After removal of 2 bases from V and 4 bases from J, the junction contained 5 bases not matched to a gene. Germline V lookup: CDR1 SGHRS, CDR2 YFSETQ. The length of the CDR3 is 15 residues. CDR3 DNA sequence: TGCGCCAGCAGCTTCCGACAGGGGGCCGTAGAGACCCAGTACTTC. Translation gives CASSFRQGAVETQYF.

The chain combines TRBV9 with TRBJ2-7; TRBD2 might be the D (5 bases). Trimming took off 3 bases at V and 5 bases at J, with 15 bases between the two ends. Germline CDR1 reads SGDLS; CDR2 reads YYNGEE. This CDR3 is built from 14 residues. CDR3 protein: CASSAQWVEDEQYF. CDR3 DNA sequence: TGTGCCAGCAGCGCCCAGTGGGTGGAGGACGAGCAGTACTTC.

This chain links TRBV4-2 with TRBJ2-1, with 8 positions matching TRBD2. CDR1 LGHNA and CDR2 YNFKEQ come from the germline V gene. The CDR3 sequence is 16 residues long. V lost 6 bases, J lost 0 bases, and 7 bases stayed unmatched. The CDR3 DNA is TGTGCCAGCAGACGGGGGGGGGTGAGCTCCTACAATGAGCAGTTCTTC. This translates into CASRRGGVSSYNEQFF.

This chain links TRBV13 with TRBJ2-3, with 12 bases fitting TRBD2. V gave up 5 bases and J gave up 2 bases; unmatched junction bases: 11. CDR1 and CDR2 from the germline V gene are PRHDT and FYEKMQ (reference sequence). This CDR3 contains 18 residues. Here the CDR3 reads CASSPRTSGTAFTDTQYF. In DNA, the CDR3 is TGTGCCAGCAGCCCCAGGACTAGCGGGACCGCGTTCACAGATACGCAGTATTTT. The full variable domain, its missing parts supplied by reference TRBV13 and TRBJ2-3, is AAGVIQSPRHLIKEKRETATLKCYPIPRHDTVYWYQQGPGQDPQFLISFYEKMQSDKGSIPDRFSAQQFSDYHSELNMSSLELGDSALYFCASSPRTSGTAFTDTQYFGPGTRLTVL.

V usage is TRBV2 and J usage is TRBJ2-6; no clear D. This CDR3 has 13 amino acids. Trimming stripped 7 bases from V and 0 bases from J, with 4 bases between. CDR1 is SNHLY, CDR2 FYNNEI, per germline. This CDR3 reads CASKLSGANVLTF. CDR3 coding DNA: TGTGCCAGCAAGCTCTCTGGGGCCAACGTCCTGACTTTC.

This sequence joins TRBV5-1 and TRBJ1-5, with D tentatively TRBD1 (5 bases). CDR3 length equals 15 residues. Trimming pared 0 bases from V and 0 bases from J, leaving 7 bases between. CDR1 is SGHRS and CDR2 is YFSETQ in the germline V gene. CDR3 in DNA: TGCGCCAGCAGCTTGGCAGGGAATAGCAATCAGCCCCAGCATTTT. As protein: CASSLAGNSNQPQHF.

Here the CDR3 reads CASSLAGASGDSYEQYF. In nucleotides, the CDR3 is TGTGCCAGCAGCTTAGCGGGTGCTAGCGGGGACTCCTACGAGCAGTACTTC. The chain joins TRBV11-2 to TRBJ2-7; TRBD2 matches at 9 bases. This CDR3 comprises 17 residues. J gave up 0 bases and V 1 base, and 7 bases lay outside the gene matches. The germline CDR1 and CDR2 sequences are SGHAT and FQNNGV. Based on the CDR3 plus reference TRBV11-2 and TRBJ2-7, the full variable domain is EAGVAQSPRYKIIEKRQSVAFWCNPISGHATLYWYQQILGQGPKLLIQFQNNGVVDDSQLPKDRFSAERLKGVDSTLKIQPAKLEDSAVYLCASSLAGASGDSYEQYFGPGTRLTVT.

This rearrangement joins TRBV11-2 to TRBJ2-1; TRBD2 aligns across 8 bases. Unmatched junction bases numbered 11, after V lost 5 bases and J lost 8 bases. CDR1 is SGHAT, CDR2 FQNNGV, per germline. This CDR3 comprises 15 residues. CDR3 residues: CASSPGLGRWDEQFF. CDR3 coding DNA: TGTGCCAGCAGCCCGGGACTAGGCCGCTGGGATGAGCAGTTCTTC.

This clone was seen a single time. The chain joins TRBV27 to TRBJ2-7; D may be TRBD2 (6 bases). Germline V gene lookup returns CDR1 MNHEY and CDR2 SMNVEV (reference sequence). The CDR3 loop spans 13 amino acids. Deletions cut 6 bases from V and 4 bases from J, with 13 bases between. CDR3 coding DNA: TGTGCCAGCAGCCCCACGGGAGATTACGAGCAGTACTTC. Protein: CASSPTGDYEQYF.

This chain connects TRBV7-2 to TRBJ2-1, with D perhaps TRBD2 (5 bases). This CDR3 region has 16 residues. Germline CDR1 reads SGHTA; CDR2 reads FQGNSA. V was trimmed by 1 base and J by 0 bases, leaving 10 bases between them. CDR3 residues: CASSLVLASSYNEQFF. In DNA form, the CDR3 reads TGTGCCAGCAGCTTAGTTTTAGCGAGCTCCTACAATGAGCAGTTCTTC.

Note on this clone: One end of the junction fails to match germline, which may point to a read error. The V and J genes are TRBV5-1 and TRBJ2-6; possible D gene TRBD1, 6 bases. Germline V gene lookup returns CDR1 SGHRS and CDR2 YFSETQ. This CDR3 contains 17 residues. In DNA, the CDR3 is TGCGCCAGCAGCGGAACAGGGAAAGGCTCTGGGGCCAACGGCCTGACTTTC. It translates to CASSGTGKGSGANGLTF. The whole variable domain, filled in from reference TRBV5-1 and TRBJ2-6, reads KAGVTQTPRYLIKTRGQQVTLSCSPISGHRSVSWYQQTPGQGLQFLFEYFSETQRNKGNFPGRFSGRQFSNSRSEMNVSTLELGDSALYLCASSGTGKGSGANGLTFGAGSRLTVL.

This sequence joins TRBV11-2 and TRBJ2-5; 8 nucleotides agree with TRBD1. The CDR3 consists of 13 residues. After removal of 5 bases from V and 5 bases from J, the junction contained 4 bases not matched to a gene. In germline, CDR1 is SGHAT, CDR2 FQNNGV. CDR3 sequence (DNA): TGTGCCAGCAGCCCGGACAGGGCGGAGACCCAGTACTTC. It codes for CASSPDRAETQYF.

This clone showed up just a few times. The chain has TRBV5-1 and TRBJ2-7; 12 bases map to TRBD2. Trimming cost V 0 bases and J 7 bases; bases outside gene matches: 5. The V gene's germline CDR1 is SGHRS and CDR2 YFSETQ. The length of the CDR3 is 15 residues. In DNA, the CDR3 is TGCGCCAGCAGCTTGGAGCTAGCGGGAGGGTGGGAGCAGTACTTC. Residues: CASSLELAGGWEQYF.

This sequence joins TRBV4-3 and TRBJ1-2; D perhaps matches TRBD1 (5 bases). Trimming took off 3 bases at V and 8 bases at J, with 13 bases between the two ends. The CDR3 covers 13 residues. Germline V gives CDR1 LGHNA, CDR2 YSLEER. The CDR3 is CASSHEDGGGYTF. DNA for the CDR3: TGCGCCAGCAGCCACGAGGACGGGGGAGGCTACACCTTC.

This clone was observed a few times. The chain has TRBV10-2 and TRBJ1-2, with 7 positions matching TRBD1. The length of the CDR3 is 12 residues. Per the germline V gene, CDR1 is WSHSY and CDR2 is SAAADI. The ends lost 8 bases at V and 7 bases at J; junction bases unmatched: 7. This CDR3 is CASADRESGYTF. CDR3 DNA: TGCGCCAGCGCTGACAGGGAGAGTGGCTACACCTTC.

In regard to this clone: Mismatch with germline at one junction end may stem from a read error. The rearrangement uses TRBV7-9 and TRBJ2-6; a possible D gene is TRBD1 (5 bases). The length of the CDR3 is 14 residues. CDR1 and CDR2 (germline): SEHNR, FQNEAQ (reference sequence). In DNA, the CDR3 is TGTGCCAGCAGCCAGGGCTCTGGGGCCAACGGCCTGACTTTC. Translated, it gives CASSQGSGANGLTF.

This rearrangement joins TRBV7-2 to TRBJ2-2; D not resolved. CDR1 is SGHTA, CDR2 FQGNSA, per germline. The CDR3 extends over 15 amino acids. V was clipped by 5 bases and J by 2 bases, with 12 bases between them. The chain's CDR3 is CASSPILSNTGELFF. Here the CDR3 DNA reads TGTGCCAGCAGCCCAATACTTTCTAACACCGGGGAGCTGTTTTTT.

The chain couples TRBV6-5 to TRBJ1-2; 9 bases match TRBD1. In germline, CDR1 is MNHEY, CDR2 SVGAGI. The CDR3 is 15 amino acids. Losses at the gene ends were 2 bases for V and 0 bases for J; bases not matched to a gene: 1. The CDR3 DNA reads as TGTGCCAGCAGTTACGGGACAGGGTCTAACTATGGCTACACCTTC. This gives the protein CASSYGTGSNYGYTF.

The chain carries TRBV2 and TRBJ1-1; D is possibly TRBD1 (6 bases). The CDR3 is 14 amino acids. CDR1 is SNHLY, CDR2 FYNNEI, per germline. Trimming removed 6 bases at V and 1 base at J, with 12 bases between. DNA of the CDR3: TGTGCCAGCAGGCTAAGGACAGCGAACACTGAAGCTTTCTTT. It specifies CASRLRTANTEAFF.